This entry describes one T cell receptor (beta chain). What it binds is unknown. The data stem from a study of pediatric ulcerative colitis. The wider study: Ulcerative colitis patients had pancolitis or left-sided colitis, with confirming histology. Study findings and constraints: All ulcerative colitis patients, but no controls, carried a couple of rectal clonotypes. Acute severe colitis showed lower rectal diversity from clonal expansions.

One to two pinch biopsies were taken from the rectum during colonoscopy. Germline CDR1 is SGHTA and CDR2 is FQGNSA. V gave up 5 bases and J gave up 2 bases; unmatched junction bases: 6. This CDR3 comprises 15 residues. This was a survey-level run. Sequencing was performed with immunoSEQ multiplex PCR; in TCRdb, only in-frame clones are kept and a portion is missing. The sample includes about 36,000 clones, around 78% of them seen just once. This chain joins TRBV7-2 and TRBJ2-7, with 10 bases fitting TRBD1. Input material: gut tissue. This clonotype was obtained from a boy younger than 18 with moderate ulcerative colitis. CDR3 DNA: TGTGCCAGCAGCCGAGGACAGGGGGATCCCTACGAGCAGTACTTC. Translation: CASSRGQGDPYEQYF.